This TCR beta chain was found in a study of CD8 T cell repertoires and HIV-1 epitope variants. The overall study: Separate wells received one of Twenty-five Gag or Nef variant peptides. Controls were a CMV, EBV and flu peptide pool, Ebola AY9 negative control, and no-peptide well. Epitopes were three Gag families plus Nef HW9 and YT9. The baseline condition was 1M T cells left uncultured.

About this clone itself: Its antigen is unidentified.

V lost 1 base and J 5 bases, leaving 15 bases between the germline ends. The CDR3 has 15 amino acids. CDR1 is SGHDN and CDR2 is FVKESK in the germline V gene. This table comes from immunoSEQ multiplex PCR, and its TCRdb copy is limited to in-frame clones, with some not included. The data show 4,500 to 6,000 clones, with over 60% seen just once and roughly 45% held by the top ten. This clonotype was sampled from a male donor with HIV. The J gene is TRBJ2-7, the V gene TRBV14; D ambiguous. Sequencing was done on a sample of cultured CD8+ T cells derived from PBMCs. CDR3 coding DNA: TGTGCCAGCAGCCAAGTTCCTGTCGACCTGGACGAGCAGTACTTC. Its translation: CASSQVPVDLDEQYF.